These T cell receptor beta chains were read from a single sample in a study of kidney transplant recipient with SARS-CoV-2 infection. TCRdb re-derived calls from the reads in MiXCR, one entry per CDR3 protein. The sample consists of 200,000 to 300,000 distinct CDR3 sequences, around 26% of them appearing once. The sample consisted of a blood sample, taken at baseline and on day 111 from a kidney transplant recipient. The source of these receptors is a male patient between 25 and 39 years old who had COVID-19 and was a kidney transplant recipient. Some of the T cells might come from the graft donor. The CDR3 runs from the conserved cysteine through the conserved F or W. Fields, in order: CDR3 length, J gene, D gene, V gene, clone size, CDR3 DNA, CDR3 protein. A D gene is named only where the DNA matches it firmly. Some rows have no size entry. The others give once, few or many, or a class for an expanded clone.

>16|TRBJ1-1|.|TRBV20-1|few
TGCAGTGCTAGAGATATTCAGGGAGTGTCTGGCACTGAAGCTTTCTTT
CSARDIQGVSGTEAFF
>17|TRBJ2-5|.|TRBV3-1|many
TGTGCCAGCAGCGATGCGCTTCCCATTTCTTTCTCTGAGACCCAGTACTTC
CASSDALPISFSETQYF
>17|TRBJ2-4|TRBD2|TRBV6-5|many
TGTGCCAGCAGTTACTCCACCGGACTAGCGGGAACTTACATTCAGTACTTC
CASSYSTGLAGTYIQYF
>14|TRBJ2-1|.|TRBV27|few
TGTGCCAGCAGTTTAGGATCGAACTTAAATGAGCAGTTCTTC
CASSLGSNLNEQFF
>15|TRBJ1-3|.|TRBV3-1|many
TGTGCCAGCAGCCAAGACCGGTTCTCTGGAAACACCATATATTTT
CASSQDRFSGNTIYF
>15|TRBJ2-7|TRBD1|TRBV11-2|many
TGTGCCAGCAGGAGACCAGGGGACAGATTCTACGAGCAGTACTTC
CASRRPGDRFYEQYF
>14|TRBJ1-2|TRBD1|TRBV20-1|many
TGCAGTGCTAGTGCCGGGACAGGGGGCCGTGGCTACACCTTC
CSASAGTGGRGYTF
>17|TRBJ1-2|.|TRBV7-4|many
TGTGCCAGCAGCAGAGTATGTTCAGCTCGAAAGACCTATGGCTACACCTTC
CASSRVCSARKTYGYTF
>13|TRBJ2-1|.|TRBV6-1|.
TGTGCCAGCAGTGAAAGCGGTCTGAATGAGCAGTTCTTC
CASSESGLNEQFF
>15|TRBJ1-5|TRBD1|TRBV7-9|many
TGTGCCAGCAGCCCGGACAGGATCGGCAATCAGCCCCAGCATTTT
CASSPDRIGNQPQHF
>16|TRBJ2-3|TRBD1|TRBV9|few
TGTGCCAGCAGCGTCTTGACAGGGGGCGATTCGGGCCCCCAGTATTTT
CASSVLTGGDSGPQYF
>13|TRBJ1-5|.|TRBV28|many
TGTGCCACCCTTGCGGCGGGTGCGGGGCCCCAGCATTTT
CATLAAGAGPQHF
>17|TRBJ1-2|.|TRBV6-1|many
TGTGCCAGCAGTAAAAGAAAGGAATGTAGAAAGACCTATGGCTACACCTTC
CASSKRKECRKTYGYTF
>17|TRBJ2-1|TRBD1|TRBV19|.
TGTGCCAGTAGTAGGACAGGGAAAACGTTTCCGACCAATGAGCAGTTCTTC
CASSRTGKTFPTNEQFF
>14|TRBJ2-7|.|TRBV5-3|.
TGCGCCAGAAGCCAGGACTGGCGCCGCTACGAGCAGTACTTC
CARSQDWRRYEQYF
>17|TRBJ1-4|.|TRBV20-1|.
TGCAGTGCTAGAGGCACCAGGGCGTTTCCAACTAATGAAAAACTGTTTTTT
CSARGTRAFPTNEKLFF
>17|TRBJ2-7|TRBD2|TRBV18|many
TGTGCCAGCTCGCCTCAACCCGGACTAGCGGGGGAGTCCGAGCAGTACTTC
CASSPQPGLAGESEQYF
>17|TRBJ2-6|.|TRBV8-2|.
TGTGGCGACCGGAGCAGGATAACACAAAGTCGGGCCAACGTCCTGACTTTC
CGDRSRITQSRANVLTF
>21|TRBJ2-2|.|TRBV5-1|many
TGCGCCAGCCCCGGGACGACCAACTTCCCTTGGACCCGGGGCGAGACCGGGGAGCTGTTTTTT
CASPGTTNFPWTRGETGELFF
>15|TRBJ2-3|TRBD2|TRBV15|.
TGTGCCACCAGCAGGGCTAGCGGGACCACAGATACGCAGTATTTT
CATSRASGTTDTQYF
>13|TRBJ1-5|TRBD1|TRBV18|many
TGTGCCAGCCAGACAGGGCTCAAGGAGCCCCAGCATTTT
CASQTGLKEPQHF
>24|TRBJ2-1|TRBD2|TRBV24-1|many
TGTGCCACCAGTGATCGTAGGCCGGGACTAGCGGGAGAGGAGTGGGCATCCTCCTACAATGAGCAGTTCTTC
CATSDRRPGLAGEEWASSYNEQFF
>16|TRBJ2-1|.|TRBV7-9|many
TGTGCCAGCAGCTTAGGGGACGGTTCTTTGCGGGATGAGCAGTTCTTC
CASSLGDGSLRDEQFF
>16|TRBJ1-2|.|TRBV5-3|few
TGTGCCAGATCTCCGCTAGTGGTGAGAAAGACCTATGGCTACACCTTC
CARSPLVVRKTYGYTF
>17|TRBJ2-6|.|TRBV8-2|few
TGTGGCAACACCGGAAGGATAACACAAAGTCGGGCCAACGTCCTGACTTTC
CGNTGRITQSRANVLTF
>17|TRBJ2-5|.|TRBV3-1|many
TGTGCCAGCAGCGGGAACAGTCCCATTTCTTTCTCTGAGACCCAGTACTTC
CASSGNSPISFSETQYF
>16|TRBJ2-1|.|TRBV4-1|few
TGCGCCAGCAGCCAAGATCTGACAGCCTCCTACAATGAGCAGTTCTTC
CASSQDLTASYNEQFF
>15|TRBJ2-2|.|TRBV6-2/TRBV6-3|.
TGTGCCAGAAGTCGCCGGGACCCCGGTCCCGGGGAGCTGTTTTTT
CARSRRDPGPGELFF
>14|TRBJ2-7|.|TRBV7-9|many
TGTGCCAGCAGCTCCGCCAGGTCTTCCTACGAGCAGTACTTC
CASSSARSSYEQYF